The present TCR beta chain was sequenced within a study of blood T cell repertoires in COVID-19. Participants were placed into cohorts based on the clinical history they reported. Cohort 3 donors counted as recovered after two negative PCRs, clearance, or resolved symptoms. Germline CDR1 is SGHVS and CDR2 is FQNEAQ. The CDR3 covers 13 residues. The germline V and J ends were trimmed by 7 bases and 4 bases, with 12 bases remaining between them. In the original workflow: Researchers report that nucleated cell counts were estimated from reference gene primer amplification. The repertoire was sequenced with immunoSEQ multiplex PCR; TCRdb's copy has only in-frame clones and lacks some. Clone size and the V and J calls come from that table; the DNA yielded D and trimming. Of roughly 200,000 clones detected, around 83% appear once; the ten largest clones hold about 6.3%.

Sequencing input: PBMCs or T cells enriched from blood (not recorded which). This receptor was identified in a man aged 35-49 years who had recovered from COVID-19. The J gene is TRBJ2-3, the V gene TRBV7-8, with no clear D. CDR3: CASTEIPPDTQYF. The CDR3 DNA reads as TGTGCCAGCACCGAGATCCCCCCAGATACGCAGTATTTT.